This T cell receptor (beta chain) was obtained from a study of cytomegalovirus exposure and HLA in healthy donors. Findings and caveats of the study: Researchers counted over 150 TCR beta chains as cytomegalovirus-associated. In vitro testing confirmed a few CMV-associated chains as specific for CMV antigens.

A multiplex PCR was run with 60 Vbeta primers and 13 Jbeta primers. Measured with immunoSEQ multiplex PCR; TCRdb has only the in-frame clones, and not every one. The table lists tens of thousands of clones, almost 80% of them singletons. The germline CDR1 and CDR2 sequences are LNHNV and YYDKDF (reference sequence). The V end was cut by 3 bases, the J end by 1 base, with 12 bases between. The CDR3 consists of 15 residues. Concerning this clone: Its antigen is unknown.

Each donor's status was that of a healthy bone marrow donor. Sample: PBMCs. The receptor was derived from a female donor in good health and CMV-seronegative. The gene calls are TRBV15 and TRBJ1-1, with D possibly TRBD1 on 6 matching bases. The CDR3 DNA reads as TGTGCCACCAGCAGTGGGGGGGCTTGGAACACTGAAGCTTTCTTT. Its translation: CATSSGGAWNTEAFF.